This passage covers 22 T cell receptor beta chains from one sample sequenced in a study of T-cell memory formation after mild COVID-19 (dated by TCRdb to the early 2020s). The library was made by 5' RACE. For sequencing, an Illumina NovaSeq 6000 was employed. TCRdb reworked the public reads: Q25 trimming with fastp, MiXCR clone assembly, productive beta chains retained. One record per CDR3 amino acid sequence lists the most common genes and DNA. This sample has some 260,000 distinct CDR3 sequences in its table, and 16% of those were observed once. The leading ten clones occupy about 4% of the sample. The material sequenced was PBMCs or a T cell subset sorted from them (not recorded which). The receptors come from a man younger than 30 who had mild COVID-19 (a few samples of this study predate the infection). The sample titles of this study are shuffled in the database, so cell type and time point are left out; the donor was told from shared clones.

V and J are TRBV7-2 and TRBJ2-2; D not certain. The germline CDR1 and CDR2 sequences are SGHTA and FQGNSA. Trimming stripped 6 bases from V and 3 bases from J, with 11 bases between. The CDR3 is 14 residues long. In DNA, the CDR3 is TGTGCCAGCAGGAGTAATGGGGACACCGGGGAGCTGTTTTTT. Translating gives CASRSNGDTGELFF.

V is TRBV28 and J is TRBJ1-2; TRBD1 is a possible D gene (6 bases). Deletions cut 5 bases from V and 1 base from J, with 11 bases between. CDR1 is MDHEN, CDR2 SYDVKM, per germline. The CDR3 extends over 14 amino acids. The CDR3 DNA reads TGTGCCAGCAGTCCCGACAGGAATAACTATGGCTACACCTTC. This translates into CASSPDRNNYGYTF.

The rearrangement links TRBV6-2 or TRBV6-3 to TRBJ1-1; D remains unclear. This CDR3 contains 11 residues. Germline CDR1 reads MNHEY; CDR2 reads SVGEGT. Trimming pared 8 bases from V and 6 bases from J, leaving 10 bases between. The CDR3 here is CASRMMAEAFF. In DNA, the CDR3 is TGTGCCAGCCGAATGATGGCTGAAGCTTTCTTT.

J is TRBJ2-7 and V is TRBV5-8; D not certain. CDR3 length equals 11 residues. Germline V gene data show CDR1 as SGHTS and CDR2 as YDEGEE. Trimming took 0 bases from V and 6 from J, leaving 4 bases between them. The CDR3 coding sequence is TGTGCCAGCAGCTTGGTGAGCGAGCAGTACGTC. The encoded protein is CASSLVSEQYV.

This clonotype showed up just a few times. The chain uses TRBV4-1 and TRBJ1-5; TRBD1 matches 8 bases. The CDR3 runs to 15 residues. V lost 4 bases, J lost 7 bases, and 9 bases stayed unmatched. Germline V gene data show CDR1 as MGHRA and CDR2 as YSYEKL. The CDR3 coding sequence is TGCGCCAGCAGCCTAACCCAGGGGGCTGGGCAGCCCCAGCATTTT. Translated: CASSLTQGAGQPQHF.

The rearrangement links TRBV7-2 to TRBJ2-1; 8 bases are a match to TRBD1. The V segment lost 5 bases and the J segment 7 bases; nucleotides outside the gene matches: 16. The germline CDR1 and CDR2 sequences are SGHTA and FQGNSA. There are 17 residues in the CDR3. The CDR3 reads CASSLTGAIVSRNEQFF. The CDR3 coding sequence is TGTGCCAGCAGCCTGACAGGGGCCATAGTATCCCGTAATGAGCAGTTCTTC.

The chain has TRBV20-1 and TRBJ1-2, with D maybe TRBD1 (6 bases). CDR3 length: 13 amino acids. Per germline, CDR1 DFQATT and CDR2 SNEGSKA (reference sequence). The V and J ends lost 6 bases and 4 bases respectively, with 15 bases between them. CDR3 DNA: TGCAGTGCCGACCCAGGGGACGGCTATGGCTACACCTTC. Protein: CSADPGDGYGYTF.

The chain is built from TRBV5-1 and TRBJ1-2; D call uncertain. Per germline, CDR1 SGHRS and CDR2 YFSETQ. V was cut by 0 bases and J by 4 bases, with 7 bases left in between. The CDR3 sequence is 13 residues long. CDR3 in amino acids: CASSLDSSYGYTF. For the CDR3, the DNA is TGCGCCAGCAGCTTGGACAGTTCCTATGGCTACACCTTC.

This chain uses TRBV7-2 with TRBJ2-1; D may be TRBD1 or TRBD2 (7 bases each). The CDR3 covers 12 residues. V was clipped by 4 bases and J by 9 bases, with 10 bases between them. Germline V gives CDR1 SGHTA, CDR2 FQGNSA. CDR3 protein: CASSSGGGEQFF. The CDR3 nucleotides are TGTGCCAGCAGCTCAGGGGGGGGTGAGCAGTTCTTC.

This clonotype was observed a few times. The chain has TRBV12-3 or TRBV12-4 and TRBJ1-2; maybe TRBD1 (6 bases). V lost 4 bases, J lost 6 bases, and 12 bases lay in between. The CDR3 runs 13 residues. CDR3 sequence reads: CASSWGAPDGYTF. CDR3 DNA: TGTGCCAGCAGTTGGGGGGCGCCGGATGGCTACACCTTC.

The rearrangement links TRBV7-2 to TRBJ2-5; D gene uncertain. Germline V gene sequence: CDR1 SGHTA, CDR2 FQGNSA. Trimming stripped 3 bases from V and 3 bases from J, with 11 bases between. The CDR3 is made up of 14 amino acids. CDR3 amino acids: CASSFYLGEETQYF. DNA for the CDR3: TGTGCCAGCAGCTTCTATTTGGGCGAAGAGACCCAGTACTTC. Full variable domain (rest looked up from reference TRBV7-2 and TRBJ2-5): GAGVSQSPSNKVTEKGKDVELRCDPISGHTALYWYRQSLGQGLEFLIYFQGNSAPDKSGLPSDRFSAERTGGSVSTLTIQRTQQEDSAVYLCASSFYLGEETQYFGPGTRLLVL.

The chain combines TRBV10-3 with TRBJ2-3; no reliable D call. Germline values: CDR1 ENHRY, CDR2 SYGVKD. The CDR3 consists of 15 residues. Trimming stripped 4 bases from V and 3 bases from J, with 14 bases between. CDR3 in DNA: TGTGCCATCAGTGCGTTAAGAACGGCAACAGATACGCAGTATTTT. Translated, it gives CAISALRTATDTQYF.

This clonotype came up many times. This CDR3 reads CASSFNSNTDTQYF. DNA of the CDR3: TGTGCCAGCAGTTTTAACAGTAATACAGATACGCAGTATTTT. This sequence joins TRBV12-3 or TRBV12-4 and TRBJ2-3; D is undetermined. V gave up 3 bases and J gave up 3 bases, with 10 bases separating them. The CDR3 sequence is 14 residues long.

The rearrangement uses TRBV7-2 and TRBJ2-3; weak D call: TRBD2 (6 bases). The CDR3 has 13 amino acids. Trimming shortened V by 11 bases and J by 5 bases, and 17 bases separated the two germline ends. CDR1 is SGHTA, CDR2 FQGNSA, per germline. The CDR3 loop is CASKAAGIDTQYF. The CDR3, as DNA: TGTGCCTCCAAGGCTGCGGGGATAGATACGCAGTATTTT.

This sequence joins TRBV7-2 and TRBJ1-6, with D perhaps TRBD1 (6 bases). Germline CDR1 reads SGHTA; CDR2 reads FQGNSA. The V end was cut by 5 bases, the J end by 14 bases, with 13 bases between. This CDR3 region has 12 residues. The CDR3 region is CASSLRGGTLHF. The CDR3 bases are TGTGCCAGCAGCCTTAGAGGGGGGACCCTCCACTTT.

The table lists this clonotype with a few counts. The V and J genes are TRBV7-2 and TRBJ1-2; D uncertain. CDR1 and CDR2 from the germline V gene are SGHTA and FQGNSA. Trimming pared 0 bases from V and 1 base from J, leaving 6 bases between. The CDR3 is made up of 14 amino acids. CDR3 amino acids: CASSLARGNYGYTF. DNA of the CDR3: TGTGCCAGCAGCTTAGCTCGGGGTAACTATGGCTACACCTTC.

The chain couples TRBV4-1 to TRBJ2-4, with D tentatively TRBD1 or TRBD2 (6 bases each). CDR1 is MGHRA and CDR2 is YSYEKL in the germline V gene. The CDR3 covers 14 residues. Trimming removed 3 bases from V and 5 bases from J, with 11 bases in between. CDR3 region: CASSHPRGENIQYF. The CDR3 nucleotides read TGCGCCAGCAGCCACCCTAGGGGGGAAAACATTCAGTACTTC.

This clonotype was counted a few times. The J gene is TRBJ1-6, the V gene TRBV6-5; 9 positions match TRBD1. CDR1 is MNHEY and CDR2 is SVGAGI in the germline V gene. The CDR3 has 15 amino acids. V lost 3 bases, J lost 10 bases, and 7 bases stayed unmatched. The CDR3 nucleotides read TGTGCCAGCAGTTATGGGACAGGGAGTCACTCACCCCTCCACTTT. Residues: CASSYGTGSHSPLHF.

This clonotype was picked up a small number of times. V gene TRBV18 combines with J gene TRBJ1-3; 7 positions agree with TRBD1. This CDR3 is built from 17 residues. V dropped 3 bases and J dropped 0; count of bases not matched to a gene: 8. CDR1 and CDR2 (germline): KGHSH, LQKENI. The CDR3 DNA sequence: TGTGCCAGCTCACCTTTTGAGGGGGCCACCTCTGGAAACACCATATATTTT. Protein product: CASSPFEGATSGNTIYF.

The chain carries TRBV7-8 and TRBJ2-5; D is ambiguous. CDR1 and CDR2 from the germline V gene are SGHVS and FQNEAQ. CDR3 length equals 12 residues. Trimming stripped 0 bases from V and 11 bases from J, with 10 bases between. CDR3 coding DNA: TGTGCCAGCAGCTTAGCCTTTAGGTCTCAGTACTTC. Translating gives CASSLAFRSQYF.

This clonotype was seen only a few times. This sequence joins TRBV19 and TRBJ1-3, with 9 bases identical to TRBD1. Germline assignment: CDR1 LNHDA and CDR2 SQIVND (reference sequence). The V segment lost 6 bases and the J segment 3 bases; nucleotides outside the gene matches: 6. This CDR3 region has 15 residues. This CDR3 is CASRGTGGLGNTIYF. CDR3 coding DNA: TGTGCCAGTAGGGGAACAGGGGGCCTTGGAAACACCATATATTTT.

This clonotype was seen only a few times. This chain connects TRBV4-3 to TRBJ1-5; D is unclear. The CDR3 covers 13 residues. In germline, CDR1 is LGHNA, CDR2 YSLEER. V dropped 0 bases and J dropped 6 bases, with 6 bases sitting between them. The CDR3 DNA follows: TGCGCCAGCAGCCAAGAATGGGGTCAGCCCCAGCATTTT. Amino acid sequence: CASSQEWGQPQHF.